The source of this T cell receptor (beta chain) is a study of control samples from healthy donors and cancer patients. Here immunoSEQ multiplex PCR was the method, and the copy in TCRdb shows in-frame clones only, minus some. This table holds roughly 190,000 clones. The length of the CDR3 is 12 residues. V dropped 6 bases and J dropped 5 bases, with 8 bases sitting between them. The sequence was collected from a woman aged 25 to 39 in good health. The chain carries TRBV12-3 or TRBV12-4 and TRBJ1-5; no definite D call. Material for sequencing was blood. The CDR3 is CASRFRDQPQHF. CDR3 nucleotides: TGTGCCAGCAGGTTCAGAGATCAGCCCCAGCATTTT.